These 24 T cell receptor beta chains were all obtained from the same sample, sequenced in a study of metastatic and nonmetastatic thyroid tumors. From the PCR reads, TCRdb re-called clones with MiXCR. Among approximately 35,000 clones listed, 9.5% to 14% were seen once. Patients were all untreated before their thyroid surgery. Specimen: blood. All receptors derive from a female donor with papillary thyroid cancer or a benign thyroid nodule (not recorded which). Some clones in this sample may be carry-over from other donors' samples.

This clone has ten or more counts. The chain carries TRBV12-3 or TRBV12-4 and TRBJ1-5; maybe TRBD1 (5 bases). This CDR3 has 14 residues. The V and J ends lost 5 bases and 5 bases respectively, with 13 bases between them. The CDR3: CASSLGTPDQPQHF. For the CDR3, the DNA is TGTGCCAGCAGTCTCGGGACTCCGGATCAGCCCCAGCATTTT.

This clone was observed at least ten times. The chain couples TRBV18 to TRBJ2-7; 8 bases are shared with TRBD2. This CDR3 contains 15 residues. The germline CDR1 and CDR2 sequences are KGHSH and LQKENI. V was clipped by 3 bases and J by 1 base; unmatched bases: 5. In nucleotides, the CDR3 is TGTGCCAGCTCACCTACCACGGGAGGGTCCTACGAGCAGTACTTC. Its translation: CASSPTTGGSYEQYF.

This clone was seen ten or more times. The chain carries TRBV14 and TRBJ1-2; 8 bases are a match to TRBD1. The CDR3 has 16 residues. Germline CDR1 is SGHDN and CDR2 is FVKESK. Losses at the gene ends were 2 bases for V and 3 bases for J; bases not matched to a gene: 8. Written as DNA, the CDR3 is TGTGCCAGCAGCCAACTGGGACTACAGGGGGACTATGGCTACACCTTC. Translation: CASSQLGLQGDYGYTF.

This clone has ten or more counts. V and J are TRBV19 and TRBJ1-6, with a possible D match to TRBD1 (5 bases). Germline lookup yields CDR1 LNHDA and CDR2 SQIVND (reference sequence). Trimming shortened V by 3 bases and J by 7 bases, and 10 bases separated the two germline ends. This CDR3 has 14 residues. The CDR3 DNA follows: TGTGCCAGTAGTATCCAGGGAACGAATTCACCCCTCCACTTT. Translating it yields CASSIQGTNSPLHF.

Many counts were recorded for this clone. V usage is TRBV5-6 and J usage is TRBJ1-6, with 8 bases lining up with TRBD1. J gave up 8 bases and V 0 bases, and 4 bases lay outside the gene matches. Germline values: CDR1 SGHDT, CDR2 YYEEEE. CDR3 size: 15 residues. This CDR3 is CASSLDRGDDSPLHF. The CDR3 DNA is TGTGCCAGCAGCTTGGACAGGGGGGACGATTCACCCCTCCACTTT.

This clone was seen at least ten times. V gene TRBV2 combines with J gene TRBJ2-3, with D tentatively TRBD1 (8 bases). This CDR3 has 15 amino acids. CDR1 is SNHLY, CDR2 FYNNEI, per germline. The V gene lost 6 bases and the J gene lost 4 bases, with 17 bases spanning the gap. The CDR3 DNA sequence: TGTGCCAGCAGCAGCGGGGACAGGCAAGCAGATACGCAGTATTTT. Its translation is CASSSGDRQADTQYF.

The rearrangement links TRBV30 to TRBJ1-4; no definite D call. The CDR3 runs to 13 residues. Looked up from germline, CDR1 is GTSNPN and CDR2 is SVGIG (reference sequence). V lost 5 bases and J 8 bases, leaving 15 bases between the germline ends. CDR3 sequence (DNA): TGTGCCTGGGGAGCGGGCGGAGGGGAAAAACTGTTTTTT. This encodes CAWGAGGGEKLFF.

This clone was seen at least ten times. The chain combines TRBV6-1 with TRBJ2-7, with D uncertain. V was trimmed by 5 bases and J by 0 bases, leaving 11 bases between them. The CDR3 sequence is 14 residues long. Looked up from germline, CDR1 is MNHNS and CDR2 is SASEGT. The CDR3 DNA reads TGTGCCAGCAGTATGGGTGAGCGCTCCTACGAGCAGTACTTC. It translates to CASSMGERSYEQYF.

This clone was observed at least ten times. V is TRBV19 and J is TRBJ2-1, with 8 positions matching TRBD2. The ends lost 6 bases at V and 6 bases at J; junction bases unmatched: 13. Germline lookup yields CDR1 LNHDA and CDR2 SQIVND (reference sequence). The CDR3 totals 16 residues. CDR3 DNA: TGTGCCAGTAGGGGCCTCAGCGGGAGCGCCACCAATGAGCAGTTCTTC. It encodes CASRGLSGSATNEQFF.

This clone showed up many times. This chain links TRBV5-6 with TRBJ2-7; D remains unclear. V was pared by 0 bases and J by 4 bases, with 11 bases between. Germline lookup yields CDR1 SGHDT and CDR2 YYEEEE. The CDR3 extends over 14 amino acids. CDR3 residues: CASSLAEDEYEQYF. CDR3 sequence (DNA): TGTGCCAGCAGCTTGGCCGAAGACGAATACGAGCAGTACTTC.

This clone was detected once. The V and J genes are TRBV7-9 and TRBJ2-4, with D maybe TRBD2 (6 bases). The CDR3 spans 17 residues. CDR1 SEHNR and CDR2 FQNEAQ come from the germline V gene (reference sequence). V lost 0 bases and J 5 bases, leaving 17 bases between the germline ends. Here the CDR3 reads CASSLATWEALQNIQYF. Here the CDR3 DNA reads TGTGCCAGCAGCTTAGCTACGTGGGAGGCTCTCCAAAACATTCAGTACTTC.

This chain uses TRBV30 with TRBJ2-7, with a weak D call TRBD1 (6 bases). The CDR3 length is 12 residues. Trimming removed 2 bases at V and 7 bases at J, with 12 bases between. Germline CDR1 and CDR2: GTSNPN and SVGIG (reference sequence). The chain's CDR3 is CAWSHTGLEQYF. The CDR3 coding sequence is TGTGCCTGGAGTCACACAGGGTTAGAGCAGTACTTC.

This clone was detected ten times or more. The gene calls are TRBV18 and TRBJ2-5, with a tentative D call TRBD2 (5 bases). V gave up 1 base and J gave up 3 bases, with 9 bases separating them. Germline V gene lookup returns CDR1 KGHSH and CDR2 LQKENI. This CDR3 is 14 amino acids long. The CDR3, as DNA: TGTGCCAGCTCACCACGTATCGGGGAAGAGACCCAGTACTTC. This sequence encodes CASSPRIGEETQYF.

This clone was counted many times. The V and J genes are TRBV15 and TRBJ1-5, with TRBD1 matching over 7 bases. Germline V CDR1 and CDR2: LNHNV, YYDKDF (reference sequence). The CDR3 totals 21 residues. V trimming: 3 bases; J trimming: 3 bases; junction bases outside the gene matches: 23. CDR3 DNA: TGTGCCACCAGCAGGACCAGGGGGGGCGGCCGGGATAAGGGGTACAATCAGCCCCAGCATTTT. Protein sequence: CATSRTRGGGRDKGYNQPQHF.

This clone was detected ten times or more. The rearrangement uses TRBV30 and TRBJ1-3; the match to TRBD1 covers 7 bases. Germline V gene data show CDR1 as GTSNPN and CDR2 as SVGIG (reference sequence). The V segment lost 5 bases and the J segment 0 bases; nucleotides outside the gene matches: 4. CDR3 length equals 14 residues. The CDR3 sequence is CAWAPGGSGNTIYF. DNA for the CDR3: TGTGCCTGGGCGCCAGGGGGCTCTGGAAACACCATATATTTT. The full variable domain, in which reference TRBV30 and TRBJ1-3 provide the parts outside the CDR3, is SQTIHQWPATLVQPVGSPLSLECTVEGTSNPNLYWYRQAAGRGLQLLFYSVGIGQISSEVPQNLSASRPQDRQFILSSKKLLLSDSGFYLCAWAPGGSGNTIYFGEGSWLTVV.

The sample holds many counts of this clone. The V and J genes are TRBV19 and TRBJ2-5; unclear D gene. Germline loops: CDR1 LNHDA, CDR2 SQIVND (reference sequence). V dropped 3 bases and J dropped 5 bases, with 19 bases sitting between them. The CDR3 is 16 residues long. Written as DNA, the CDR3 is TGTGCCAGTAGTATCGGGTGGGCAGAAAGTGGGGAGACCCAGTACTTC. As protein: CASSIGWAESGETQYF.

This clone was seen many times. The J gene is TRBJ2-3, the V gene TRBV5-4, with D possibly TRBD1 on 6 matching bases. CDR1 is SGHNT and CDR2 is YYREEE in the germline V gene (reference sequence). Trimming took off 0 bases at V and 0 bases at J, with 14 bases between the two ends. The CDR3 is 17 residues long. The CDR3 is CASSLAGQSISTDTQYF. CDR3 in DNA: TGTGCCAGCAGCTTGGCGGGACAAAGTATTAGCACAGATACGCAGTATTTT.

Details on this clone: This may be a read error: a much more frequent sequence differs by one nucleotide. This chain links TRBV3-1 with TRBJ2-1; D not resolved. The CDR3 totals 11 residues. The germline V gene encodes CDR1 LGHDT and CDR2 YNNKEL (reference sequence). This CDR3 reads CASSQGVEQSF. The CDR3 nucleotides read TGTGCCAGCAGCCAAGGTGTTGAGCAGTCCTTC.

This clone has ten or more counts. The chain combines TRBV19 with TRBJ1-5; TRBD1 might be the D (5 bases). Trimming stripped 11 bases from V and 5 bases from J, with 16 bases between. The CDR3 extends over 13 amino acids. Germline CDR1 LNHDA, CDR2 SQIVND (reference sequence). CDR3 DNA: TGTGCCTCAAAAGGGCAGGGCTATCAGCCCCAGCATTTT. As protein: CASKGQGYQPQHF.

This clone was observed at least ten times. This sequence joins TRBV2 and TRBJ2-5, with D perhaps assigned TRBD1 or TRBD2 (7 bases each). The CDR3 is 13 amino acids. Germline assignment: CDR1 SNHLY and CDR2 FYNNEI. Trimming removed 7 bases from V and 7 bases from J, with 16 bases in between. The CDR3 DNA reads as TGTGCCAGCATTCAGACAGGGAGGGCGACCCAGTACTTC. Translation gives CASIQTGRATQYF.

The chain recombines TRBV24-1 with TRBJ2-2, with unresolved D. This CDR3 region has 11 residues. V was shortened by 10 bases and J by 7 bases, with 9 bases between the two germline ends. From germline, CDR1 is KGHDR and CDR2 SFDVKD. The CDR3 DNA follows: TGTGCCACATCCCCTGTCGGGGAGCTGTTTTTT. Its translation: CATSPVGELFF.

The rearrangement links TRBV19 to TRBJ2-1, with unresolved D. V was shortened by 1 base and J by 2 bases, with 18 bases between the two germline ends. The CDR3 contains 18 residues. Germline lookup yields CDR1 LNHDA and CDR2 SQIVND (reference sequence). Here the CDR3 reads CASSIVGPSTSPYNEQFF. The CDR3 DNA follows: TGTGCCAGTAGTATAGTAGGACCCTCGACCAGTCCCTACAATGAGCAGTTCTTC.

At least ten counts were recorded for this clone. This chain links TRBV28 with TRBJ1-6; D possibly corresponds to TRBD1 (5 bases). Germline V lookup: CDR1 MDHEN, CDR2 SYDVKM. V was pared by 4 bases and J by 2 bases, with 9 bases between. CDR3 length: 15 amino acids. The CDR3 is CASSSGGAYNSPLHF. CDR3 sequence (DNA): TGTGCCAGCAGTTCGGGGGGTGCCTATAATTCACCCCTCCACTTT.

This clone was observed at least ten times. V is TRBV19 and J is TRBJ2-6; D ambiguous. The V end lost 4 bases, the J end lost 0 bases, and 13 bases lay between the germline ends. Germline lookup yields CDR1 LNHDA and CDR2 SQIVND (reference sequence). The CDR3 contains 17 residues. The CDR3 DNA reads TGTGCCAGTAGTAAGGGCACATCCTACTCTGGGGCCAACGTCCTGACTTTC. It is translated as CASSKGTSYSGANVLTF. The full variable domain, in which reference TRBV19 and TRBJ2-6 provide the parts outside the CDR3, is DGGITQSPKYLFRKEGQNVTLSCEQNLNHDAMYWYRQDPGQGLRLIYYSQIVNDFQKGDIAEGYSVSREKKESFPLTVTSAQKNPTAFYLCASSKGTSYSGANVLTFGAGSRLTVL.